This T cell receptor (beta chain) was identified during a study of T cell changes during pregnancy in multiple sclerosis. The table came from immunoSEQ multiplex PCR; TCRdb's copy has only in-frame clones and leaves some out. The table records about 36,000 clones, under 95% of them present only once. CDR1 ENHRY and CDR2 SYGVKD come from the germline V gene. The CDR3 totals 12 residues. With 10 bases removed from V and 6 bases from J, the gap between germline ends came to 16 bases. This TCR was sampled from a female donor with multiple sclerosis, enrolled in a pregnancy study. The gene calls are TRBV10-3 and TRBJ2-7, with a weak D call TRBD2 (5 bases). The input for sequencing was CD4+ T cells from peripheral blood mononuclear cells, taken after pregnancy. The CDR3 DNA sequence: TGTGCCACCCAACCTCCAGGAGGCGAGCAGTACTTC. Protein: CATQPPGGEQYF.